The 14 T cell receptor beta chains presented below share a single source sample, sequenced in a study of Graves' ophthalmopathy and Graves' hyperthyroidism. CDR3 regions of TCR beta were amplified from RNA transcripts. Amplification began with first-round RT-PCR using HTBI primers, then second-round multiplex PCR was performed. TCRdb reprocessed the multiplex PCR reads with MiXCR, giving one entry per CDR3 protein. Among over a million distinct CDR3 sequences listed, less than 45% were seen once. The sequenced sample was peripheral blood or thyroid tissue (not recorded which). The receptors originated from an adult man with Graves' hyperthyroidism.

This clonotype was detected ten times or more. This chain uses TRBV20-1 with TRBJ2-7; possible D gene TRBD2, 5 bases. This CDR3 has 16 residues. CDR1 is DFQATT, CDR2 SNEGSKA, per germline (reference sequence). V lost 3 bases, J lost 0 bases, and 18 bases lay in between. The CDR3 sequence is CSARAPRRADSYEQYF. CDR3 DNA sequence: TGCAGTGCTAGGGCCCCCCGGCGGGCCGACTCCTACGAGCAGTACTTC.

This clonotype showed up many times. The rearrangement uses TRBV19 and TRBJ1-6; TRBD1 is a possible D gene (5 bases). Germline values: CDR1 LNHDA, CDR2 SQIVND (reference sequence). The CDR3 totals 15 residues. V gave up 1 base and J gave up 7 bases, with 11 bases separating them. The CDR3, as DNA: TGTGCCAGTAGTATAGGCGCAGGGATGAATTCACCCCTCCACTTT. Translation: CASSIGAGMNSPLHF.

This clonotype showed up many times. The V and J genes are TRBV2 and TRBJ1-2; 7 bases align to TRBD1. CDR3 length: 14 residues. The germline CDR1 and CDR2 sequences are SNHLY and FYNNEI. The V segment lost 4 bases and the J segment 1 base; nucleotides outside the gene matches: 3. CDR3: CASSGDSSNYGYTF. For the CDR3, the DNA is TGTGCCAGCAGTGGGGACAGTAGTAACTATGGCTACACCTTC.

There are many counts of this clonotype. V is TRBV7-2 and J is TRBJ1-2, with D tentatively TRBD1 (6 bases). The length of the CDR3 is 15 residues. The germline gives CDR1 SGHTA, CDR2 FQGNSA. Trimming shortened V by 5 bases and J by 2 bases, and 15 bases separated the two germline ends. CDR3: CASSGTGIPNYGYTF. The CDR3 DNA sequence: TGTGCCAGCAGCGGAACAGGGATACCAAACTATGGCTACACCTTC.

Note on this clonotype: With a much larger clone just one base away, this may be a read error. The chain carries TRBV7-6 and TRBJ2-2; D remains ambiguous. The CDR3 extends over 12 amino acids. The germline CDR1 and CDR2 sequences are SGHVS and FNYEAQ. The CDR3 sequence is CASRVATEELFF. In nucleotides, the CDR3 is TGTGCCAGCCGCGTTGCGACCGAGGAGCTGTTTTTT. Complete variable domain (other parts from reference TRBV7-6 and TRBJ2-2): GAGVSQSPRYKVTKRGQDVALRCDPISGHVSLYWYRQALGQGPEFLTYFNYEAQQDKSGLPNDRFSAERPEGSISTLTIQRTEQRDSAMYRCASRVATEELFFGEGSRLTVL.

This chain joins TRBV20-1 and TRBJ2-5; D is possibly TRBD1 (6 bases). Germline V lookup: CDR1 DFQATT, CDR2 SNEGSKA (reference sequence). The CDR3 extends over 13 amino acids. V lost 1 base to trimming and J lost 3 bases, with 9 bases between them. CDR3 in amino acids: CSARGTEKETQYF. In DNA, the CDR3 is TGCAGTGCTAGAGGGACAGAAAAAGAGACCCAGTACTTC.

As for this clonotype: A read error is possible here, since a much larger clone lies one base away. The gene calls are TRBV4-3 and TRBJ1-6; D not certain. CDR3 size: 14 residues. Germline CDR1 LGHNA, CDR2 YSLEER. Here the CDR3 reads CANSQDLGGSPLHF. The CDR3 nucleotides are TGCGCCAACAGCCAAGATTTGGGTGGTTCACCCCTCCACTTT.

This clonotype was observed a handful of times. V usage is TRBV5-1 and J usage is TRBJ1-2, with a weak D call TRBD1 (6 bases). Germline values: CDR1 SGHRS, CDR2 YFSETQ. The CDR3 totals 15 residues. V gave up 4 bases and J gave up 0 bases, with 13 bases separating them. CDR3 in DNA: TGCGCCAGCAGCATCGGACAGACCTCTAACTATGGCTACACCTTC. Residues: CASSIGQTSNYGYTF. Full variable domain (rest looked up from reference TRBV5-1 and TRBJ1-2): KAGVTQTPRYLIKTRGQQVTLSCSPISGHRSVSWYQQTPGQGLQFLFEYFSETQRNKGNFPGRFSGRQFSNSRSEMNVSTLELGDSALYLCASSIGQTSNYGYTFGSGTRLTVV.

This clonotype appeared many times. The chain employs TRBV15 and TRBJ2-6; 8 bases map to TRBD1. This CDR3 comprises 19 residues. J gave up 1 base and V 1 base, and 9 bases lay outside the gene matches. Germline values: CDR1 LNHNV, CDR2 YYDKDF (reference sequence). The CDR3 region is CATSRGRGQGASGANVLTF. CDR3 sequence (DNA): TGTGCCACCAGCAGAGGGAGAGGCCAGGGGGCTTCTGGGGCCAACGTCCTGACTTTC.

This clonotype occurred many times. The CDR3 bases are TGCAGTGCCCGAGATCCGGTTGGACAGGGGGGCGAGCAGTACTTC. It yields the protein CSARDPVGQGGEQYF. This chain uses TRBV20-1 with TRBJ2-7, with 10 positions matching TRBD1. CDR1 and CDR2 from the germline V gene are DFQATT and SNEGSKA (reference sequence). The CDR3 runs to 15 residues. J gave up 6 bases and V 6 bases, and 14 bases lay outside the gene matches.

This clonotype appeared many times. The chain couples TRBV5-8 to TRBJ1-1; D ambiguous. CDR3 length: 12 amino acids. V gave up 4 bases and J gave up 5 bases, with 9 bases separating them. Germline CDR1 is SGHTS and CDR2 is YDEGEE. The CDR3 loop reads CASSPSSTEAFF. DNA for the CDR3: TGTGCCAGCAGCCCATCGTCAACTGAAGCTTTCTTT.

The chain carries TRBV7-9 and TRBJ2-7; D uncertain. The CDR3 totals 14 residues. V lost 1 base and J 7 bases, leaving 14 bases between the germline ends. Germline lookup yields CDR1 SEHNR and CDR2 FQNEAQ (reference sequence). CDR3: CASSLVLAVGEQYF. DNA of the CDR3: TGTGCCAGCAGCTTAGTACTCGCGGTGGGTGAGCAGTACTTC.

The V and J genes are TRBV29-1 and TRBJ1-2, with 7 bases aligning to TRBD1. The CDR3 is 12 residues long. The V gene's germline CDR1 is SQVTM and CDR2 ANQGSEA. This chain's CDR3 is CSASGTDYGYTF. DNA of the CDR3: TGCAGTGCCTCCGGGACAGACTATGGCTACACCTTC.

This rearrangement joins TRBV30 to TRBJ2-6; D not resolved. The CDR3 length is 15 residues. Germline CDR1 is GTSNPN and CDR2 is SVGIG (reference sequence). V was cut by 2 bases and J by 0 bases, with 8 bases left in between. CDR3 nucleotides: TGTGCCTGGAGTACCGAAAACTCTGGGGCCAACGTCCTGACTTTC. This encodes CAWSTENSGANVLTF.